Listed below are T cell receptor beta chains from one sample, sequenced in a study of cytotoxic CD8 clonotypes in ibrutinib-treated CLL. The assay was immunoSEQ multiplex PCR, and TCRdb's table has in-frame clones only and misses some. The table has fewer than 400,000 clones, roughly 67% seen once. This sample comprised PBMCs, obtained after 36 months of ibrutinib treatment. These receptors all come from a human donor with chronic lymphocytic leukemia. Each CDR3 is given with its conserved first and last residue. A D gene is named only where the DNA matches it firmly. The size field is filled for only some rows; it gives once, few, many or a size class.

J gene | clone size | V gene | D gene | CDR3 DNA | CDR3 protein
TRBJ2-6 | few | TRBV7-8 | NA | TGTGCCACCGGGGCGCGCGGGGCCAACGTCCTGACTTTC | CATGARGANVLTF
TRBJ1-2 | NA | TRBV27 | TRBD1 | TGTGCCAGCAGTACGACAGGGGTTAACTATGGCTACACCTTC | CASSTTGVNYGYTF
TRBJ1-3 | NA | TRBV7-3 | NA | TGTGCCAGCAGCTTATCAGGGTCTGGAAACACCATATATTTT | CASSLSGSGNTIYF
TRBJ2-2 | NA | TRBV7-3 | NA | TGTGCCAGCAGCTCATATGGGACAACCAACACCGGGGAGCTGTTTTTT | CASSSYGTTNTGELFF
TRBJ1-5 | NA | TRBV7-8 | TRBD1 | TGTGCCAGCAGCCATGTCCCGGGACAGGGACTTCAGCCCCAGCATTTT | CASSHVPGQGLQPQHF
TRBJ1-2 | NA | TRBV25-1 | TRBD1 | TGTGCCAGCAGAGGGACAGGAGTACTCTATGGCTACACCTTC | CASRGTGVLYGYTF
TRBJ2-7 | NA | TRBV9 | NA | TGTGCCAGCAGCGGCCCGGGAGCTTCACCCCACGAGCAGTACTTC | CASSGPGASPHEQYF
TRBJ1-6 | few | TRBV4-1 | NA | TGCGCCAGCAGCCAAGAAAACGGATATAATTCACCCCTCCACTTT | CASSQENGYNSPLHF
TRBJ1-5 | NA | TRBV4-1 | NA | TGCGCCAGCAGCCAAGAAGGTGTGGGCAATCAGCCCCAGCATTTT | CASSQEGVGNQPQHF
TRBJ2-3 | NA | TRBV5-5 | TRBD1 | TGTGCCAGCAGCTTTACAGGGGGCCCAGATACGCAGTATTTT | CASSFTGGPDTQYF
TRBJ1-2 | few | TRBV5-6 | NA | TGTGCCAGCAGCTTGACGTCTCCGGGTGGCTACACCTTC | CASSLTSPGGYTF
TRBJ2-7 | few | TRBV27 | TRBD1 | TGTGCCAGCAGTTTCGCAGGGGGCTGGTCGGGGCCAACCTACGAGCAGTACTTC | CASSFAGGWSGPTYEQYF
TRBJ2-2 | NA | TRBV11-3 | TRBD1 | TGTGCCAGCAGCCAGGGGGATTCGAACACCGGGGAGCTGTTTTTT | CASSQGDSNTGELFF
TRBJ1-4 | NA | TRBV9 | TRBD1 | TGTGCCAGCAGCGCCCCTTCCGGACAGGGTCATGAAAAACTGTTTTTT | CASSAPSGQGHEKLFF
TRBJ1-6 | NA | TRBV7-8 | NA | TGTGCCAGCAGCTTAGAGGGGGTCTCCTATAATTCACCCCTCCACTTT | CASSLEGVSYNSPLHF
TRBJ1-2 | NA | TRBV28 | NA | TGTGCCAGCAGTTTATTATTCAGCTATGGCTACACCTTC | CASSLLFSYGYTF
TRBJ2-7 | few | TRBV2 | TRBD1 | TGTGCCAGCAGGACCGGGAACTACCAGGGGGTGCAGTACTTC | CASRTGNYQGVQYF
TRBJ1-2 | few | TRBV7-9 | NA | TGTGCCAGCAGCTTAGTGCTCTCCCTTTTGTCCTTC | CASSLVLSLLSF
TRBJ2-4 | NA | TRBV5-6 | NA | TGTGCCAGCAGCTTGGGGGCAGGTGGTTTGTCTCAGTACTTC | CASSLGAGGLSQYF
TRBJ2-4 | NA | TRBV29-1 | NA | TGCAGCGGACTAGATAAAAACATTCAGTACTTC | CSGLDKNIQYF
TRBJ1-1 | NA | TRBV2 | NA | TGTGCCAGCAGTGTAATACAGTCGAACACTGAAGCTTTCTTT | CASSVIQSNTEAFF
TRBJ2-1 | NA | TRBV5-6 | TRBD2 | TGTGCCAGCAGCTTGCCTTTCCTAGCGGGAGGGATTCGCAATGAGCAGTTCTTC | CASSLPFLAGGIRNEQFF
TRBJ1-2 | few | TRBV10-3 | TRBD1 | TGTGCCATCAGTGATAAGGGACAGGACTATGGCTACACCTTC | CAISDKGQDYGYTF
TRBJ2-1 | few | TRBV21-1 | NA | TGTGCCAGCAGCAAGGAGCGAGTTCGCTATGAGCAGTTCTTC | CASSKERVRYEQFF
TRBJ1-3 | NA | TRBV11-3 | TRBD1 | TGTGCCAGCAGCTTAGATCGACCTATGCCACAGGGGAGTACTGGAAACACCATATATTTT | CASSLDRPMPQGSTGNTIYF
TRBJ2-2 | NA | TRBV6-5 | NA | TGTGCCAGCAGACGCCCCGGGGCCGGGGAGCTGTTTTTT | CASRRPGAGELFF
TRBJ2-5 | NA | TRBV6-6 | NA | TGTGCCAGCAGTCCCGAGGTGGGGAGGGAGACCCAGTACTTC | CASSPEVGRETQYF
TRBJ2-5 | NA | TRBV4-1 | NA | TGCGCCAGCAGCCAAGATCTTCTACCTCAAGAGACCCAGTACTTC | CASSQDLLPQETQYF
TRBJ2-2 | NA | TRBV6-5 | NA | TGTGCCAGCAGTTATAGCCTCGCGAACACCGGGGAGCTGTTTTTT | CASSYSLANTGELFF
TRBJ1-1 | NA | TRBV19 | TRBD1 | TGTGCCAGTAGTCCGGGACAGAGGAACACTGAAGCTTTCTTT | CASSPGQRNTEAFF
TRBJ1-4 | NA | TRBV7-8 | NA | TGTGCCAGCAGCTTATCGGGGATTAATGAAAAACTGTTTTTT | CASSLSGINEKLFF
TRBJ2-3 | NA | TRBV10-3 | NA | TGTGCCATCAGTGGATTCCACGTCGCTAGCACAGATACGCAGTATTTT | CAISGFHVASTDTQYF
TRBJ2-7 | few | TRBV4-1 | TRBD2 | TGCGCCAGCAGCCTACGGACTAGCGGGGGGATCGACGAGCAGTACTTC | CASSLRTSGGIDEQYF
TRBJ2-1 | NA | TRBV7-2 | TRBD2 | TGTGCCAGCAGCCATAGCGGGAGCCCTGAGCAGTTCTTC | CASSHSGSPEQFF
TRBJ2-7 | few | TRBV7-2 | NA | TGTGCCAGCAGCCCCTTTCAGGCGGGAAGGGAGCAGTACTTC | CASSPFQAGREQYF
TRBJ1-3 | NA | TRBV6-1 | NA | TGTGCCAGCAATAGACTCGTGGCTGGAAACACCATATATTTT | CASNRLVAGNTIYF
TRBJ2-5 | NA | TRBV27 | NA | TGTGCCAGCAGTTCCCCCCGTGGGGTTGAGCCACAAGAGACCCAGTACTTC | CASSSPRGVEPQETQYF
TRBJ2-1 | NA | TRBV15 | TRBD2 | TGTGCCACCAGCTCGGGGGGTTCCGGGCAGTTCTTC | CATSSGGSGQFF
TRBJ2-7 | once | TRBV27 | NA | TGTGCCAGCAGCCAAGGAGGGGGCTACGAGCAGTACTTC | CASSQGGGYEQYF
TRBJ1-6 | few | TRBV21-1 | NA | TGTGCCAGCAGCAAAGCGGATACTCATAATTCACCCCTCCACTTT | CASSKADTHNSPLHF
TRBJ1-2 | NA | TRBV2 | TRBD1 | TGTACCAGACCGGGACAGTATAACTATGGCTACACCTTC | CTRPGQYNYGYTF
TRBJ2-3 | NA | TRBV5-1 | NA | TGCGCCAGCAGCTTGGCGGTCTCCGCGGCAGATACGCAGTATTTT | CASSLAVSAADTQYF
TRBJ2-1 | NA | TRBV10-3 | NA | TGTGCCATCAGTGAGTCCTGGACTAACAATGAGCAGTTCTTC | CAISESWTNNEQFF
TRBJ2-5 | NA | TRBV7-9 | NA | TGTGCCAGCAGAGAGGGAGAGACCCAGTACTTC | CASREGETQYF
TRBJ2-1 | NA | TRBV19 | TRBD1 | TGTGCCAGTAGTATAACCGGGACAGGGGGCAATGAGCAGTTCTTC | CASSITGTGGNEQFF
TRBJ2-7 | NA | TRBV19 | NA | TGTGCCAGTAGCATAGGCGGGAAAACCTACGAGCAGTACTTC | CASSIGGKTYEQYF
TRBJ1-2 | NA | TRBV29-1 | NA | TGCAGCGCCGCACGGGGTGGCGGACAAAAAAGGTCGGATTCCTATGGCTACACCTTC | CSAARGGGQKRSDSYGYTF
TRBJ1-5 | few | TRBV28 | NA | TGTGCCAGCAGTACCCGAGAGGGGAATCAGCCCCAGCATTTT | CASSTREGNQPQHF
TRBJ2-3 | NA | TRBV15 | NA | TGTGCCACCAGCAGAGGGGCTGGGAAGGGCACAGATACGCAGTATTTT | CATSRGAGKGTDTQYF
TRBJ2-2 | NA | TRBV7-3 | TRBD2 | TGTGCCAGCAGCTTAACCATTGGCGGGAGGGCCACCGGGGAGCTGTTTTTT | CASSLTIGGRATGELFF
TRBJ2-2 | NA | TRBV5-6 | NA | TGTGCCAGCAGCTCAGGGGACACCGGGGAGCTGTTTTTT | CASSSGDTGELFF
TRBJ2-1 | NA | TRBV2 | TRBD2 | TGTGCCAGCAGTGACGTTCGGACTAGTTACAATGAGCAGTTCTTC | CASSDVRTSYNEQFF
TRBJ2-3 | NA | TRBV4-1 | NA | TGCGCCAGCAGCCAAGCACCCGGAGACGTTACGCAGTATTTT | CASSQAPGDVTQYF
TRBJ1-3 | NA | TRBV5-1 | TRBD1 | TGCGCCAGCAGCCAAGGGACAGGGCAAGGAAACACCATATATTTT | CASSQGTGQGNTIYF